This passage covers 32 T cell receptor beta chains from one sample sequenced in a study of blood T cell repertoires in COVID-19. Some clones are missing from TCRdb's copy, which holds only in-frame ones; the method was immunoSEQ multiplex PCR. The sample yields about 180,000 clones, roughly 89% seen once. Source material: peripheral blood. The receptor set was obtained from a woman in her 50s with acute or convalescent COVID-19.

The genes are TRBV21-1 and TRBJ1-4; TRBD1 was called by the table and not checked on the DNA. TRBV21-1 is shown as a pseudogene. The CDR3 extends over 15 amino acids. The CDR3 region is CASSKGRTGVGKLFF. DNA for the CDR3: TGTGCCAGCAGCAAAGGGCGGACAGGGGTGGGAAAACTGTTTTTT.

The CDR3 nucleotides are TGTGCCAGCAGCCCCGATCTGGGGGCCGGGGAAAAACTGTTTTTT. Translating it yields CASSPDLGAGEKLFF. J is TRBJ1-4 and V is TRBV9, with D possibly being TRBD1 (6 bases). The CDR3 runs 15 residues. V was clipped by 4 bases and J by 8 bases, with 18 bases between them. The germline CDR1 and CDR2 sequences are SGDLS and YYNGEE.

V usage is TRBV7-2 and J usage is TRBJ2-7; 9 nucleotides agree with TRBD1. The V and J ends lost 1 base and 12 bases, in that order; junction bases with no gene match: 10. The germline gives CDR1 SGHTA, CDR2 FQGNSA. The CDR3 has 14 amino acids. The CDR3 protein is CASSLGGTGRNLYF. The DNA for the CDR3 is TGTGCCAGCAGCTTAGGCGGGACAGGGCGAAACCTGTACTTC.

The CDR3 bases are TGTGCCAGCAGCCTTGGACAGGGAGGGTACGAGCAGTACTTC. This encodes CASSLGQGGYEQYF. The rearrangement uses TRBV7-3 and TRBJ2-7; possible D gene TRBD1, 8 bases. The CDR3 covers 14 residues. Germline values: CDR1 SGHTA, CDR2 FQGTGA. V lost 5 bases and J lost 4, with 15 bases in between.

The rearrangement uses TRBV4-3 and TRBJ2-1; 8 nucleotides agree with TRBD2. The CDR3 consists of 17 residues. V shed 5 bases, J shed 4 bases, and the junction held 13 bases outside the gene matches. Germline CDR1 and CDR2: LGHNA and YSLEER. The CDR3 sequence is CASSGSQGPGGYNEQFF. The CDR3 nucleotides read TGCGCCAGCAGCGGATCCCAGGGCCCGGGGGGGTACAATGAGCAGTTCTTC.

The chain couples TRBV6-5 to TRBJ2-1, with a tentative D call TRBD2 (6 bases). Germline V gene data show CDR1 as MNHEY and CDR2 as SVGAGI. The CDR3 covers 15 residues. V dropped 3 bases and J dropped 7 bases, with 16 bases sitting between them. The DNA for the CDR3 is TGTGCCAGCAGTTATCGCGGGACCTCCGGGAATGAGCAGTTCTTC. It yields the protein CASSYRGTSGNEQFF.

This rearrangement joins TRBV3-1 (or the pseudogene TRBV3-2) to TRBJ1-2, with TRBD1 matching 7 bases. The CDR3 covers 16 residues. The germline V gene encodes CDR1 LGHDT and CDR2 YNNKEL (reference sequence). With V trimmed by 1 base and J by 4 bases, 9 bases remained unmatched. The DNA of the CDR3 is TGTGCCAGCAGCCAAGGACATCAGACAGGGATCTATGGCTACACCTTC. Its protein is CASSQGHQTGIYGYTF.

The chain joins TRBV20-1 to TRBJ1-3; D perhaps matches TRBD1 (6 bases). The CDR3 is 11 amino acids. V lost 6 bases to trimming and J lost 8 bases, with 11 bases between them. Germline V gene sequence: CDR1 DFQATT, CDR2 SNEGSKA (reference sequence). This CDR3 reads CSAQNRDTIYF. CDR3 coding DNA: TGCAGTGCCCAGAACAGGGACACCATATATTTT.

This chain joins TRBV30 and TRBJ1-4; the match to TRBD1 covers 7 bases. J lost 7 bases, V lost 0 bases, and 5 bases had no gene match. The germline V gene encodes CDR1 GTSNPN and CDR2 SVGIG (reference sequence). The CDR3 covers 14 residues. The CDR3, as DNA: TGTGCCTGGAGTGTAGAGGGGGCTGGTGAAAAACTGTTTTTT. Translation gives CAWSVEGAGEKLFF. Together with reference TRBV30 and TRBJ1-4, the CDR3 gives the full variable domain: SQTIHQWPATLVQPVGSPLSLECTVEGTSNPNLYWYRQAAGRGLQLLFYSVGIGQISSEVPQNLSASRPQDRQFILSSKKLLLSDSGFYLCAWSVEGAGEKLFFGSGTQLSVL.

As to this clone: The junction shows a germline mismatch at one end, possibly a read error. V usage is TRBV18 and J usage is TRBJ2-7; 9 nucleotides agree with TRBD1. The germline CDR1 and CDR2 sequences are KGHSH and LQKENI. The CDR3 spans 15 residues. CDR3 protein: CASSAPGQGTYEQYF. The CDR3, as DNA: TGTGCCAGCTCAGCACCGGGACAGGGCACCTACGAGCAGTACTTC.

The rearrangement uses TRBV7-2 and TRBJ1-1; a weak D match, TRBD1 (5 bases). The germline V gene has CDR1 SGHTA and CDR2 FQGNSA. The CDR3 has 13 amino acids. V was clipped by 2 bases and J by 1 base, with 5 bases between them. The CDR3 here is CASSLTGNTEAFF. The CDR3 DNA reads TGTGCCAGCAGCTTAACAGGGAACACTGAAGCTTTCTTT.

This clone is a singleton in its sample. The CDR3: CASSDGVWRGETQYF. The CDR3, as DNA: TGTGCCAGCAGCGATGGCGTTTGGAGGGGAGAGACCCAGTACTTC. This chain links TRBV6-2 or TRBV6-3 with TRBJ2-5, with D perhaps matching TRBD2 (6 bases). The CDR3 sequence is 15 residues long. CDR1 and CDR2 from the germline V gene are MNHEY and SVGEGT. Trimming took off 6 bases at V and 4 bases at J, with 18 bases between the two ends.

The chain combines TRBV18 with TRBJ2-1, with TRBD2 matching over 7 bases. With 4 bases clipped from V and 3 bases from J, the junction kept 6 bases outside the gene matches. CDR3 length: 15 amino acids. Germline CDR1 KGHSH, CDR2 LQKENI. The CDR3 sequence: CASSLRLADYNEQFF. DNA for the CDR3: TGTGCCAGCTCACTTAGGCTAGCGGACTACAATGAGCAGTTCTTC.

The chain recombines TRBV7-2 with TRBJ1-3; 8 bases are a match to TRBD1. The CDR3 loop spans 16 amino acids. V shed 5 bases and J 3 bases; nucleotides not matched to a gene: 9. Germline CDR1 is SGHTA and CDR2 is FQGNSA. This CDR3 is CASSPLVTGVGNTIYF. CDR3 nucleotides: TGTGCCAGCAGCCCCCTCGTGACAGGGGTTGGAAACACCATATATTTT.

This clone is a singleton in its sample. This chain connects TRBV7-6 to TRBJ2-5; D is unresolved. Germline values: CDR1 SGHVS, CDR2 FNYEAQ. V lost 1 base, J lost 2 bases, and 8 bases lay in between. The CDR3 is 14 residues long. The CDR3 nucleotides read TGTGCCAGCAGCTTAGGCCTAGAGCAAGAGACCCAGTACTTC. It specifies CASSLGLEQETQYF.

The J gene is TRBJ2-1, the V gene TRBV19, with TRBD1 identical over 12 bases. The CDR3 contains 14 residues. Unmatched junction bases numbered 6, after V lost 5 bases and J lost 10 bases. Germline loops: CDR1 LNHDA, CDR2 SQIVND (reference sequence). CDR3 sequence (DNA): TGTGCCAGTAGTGGGGGGACAGGGGGCATAGAGCAGTTCTTC. It specifies CASSGGTGGIEQFF.

V is TRBV3-1 (or the pseudogene TRBV3-2) and J is TRBJ2-4; D gene unclear. CDR3 length: 13 amino acids. Germline V lookup: CDR1 LGHDT, CDR2 YNNKEL (reference sequence). Trimming pared 4 bases from V and 2 bases from J, leaving 6 bases between. The CDR3 is CASSRDTKNIQYF. CDR3 in DNA: TGTGCCAGCAGCCGAGATACCAAAAACATTCAGTACTTC.

The CDR3 protein is CASSHSGSGANVLTF. As DNA, the CDR3 is TGCGCCAGCAGCCATAGCGGATCCGGGGCCAACGTCCTGACTTTC. V and J are TRBV4-3 and TRBJ2-6, with a weak D call TRBD2 (6 bases). Germline CDR1 and CDR2: LGHNA and YSLEER. The V end lost 3 bases, the J end lost 4 bases, and 10 bases lay between the germline ends. There are 15 residues in the CDR3.

This clone appeared once. CDR3 coding DNA: TGTGCCAGCAGCTTAGGCCCTAAAACAGGGGGAGCTTTCTTT. Residues: CASSLGPKTGGAFF. V gene TRBV7-2 combines with J gene TRBJ1-1, with 8 positions matching TRBD1. The germline CDR1 and CDR2 sequences are SGHTA and FQGNSA. The CDR3 is made up of 14 amino acids. V was pared by 1 base and J by 10 bases, with 8 bases of the junction left unmatched.

This rearrangement joins TRBV29-1 to TRBJ2-2; TRBD2 is a possible D gene (5 bases). The germline CDR1 and CDR2 sequences are SQVTM and ANQGSEA. Trimming stripped 4 bases from V and 4 bases from J, with 16 bases between. The CDR3 has 15 residues. The CDR3 reads CSVAKSARGTGELFF. The CDR3 nucleotides are TGCAGCGTTGCGAAGTCGGCCCGGGGCACCGGGGAGCTGTTTTTT.

This chain connects TRBV6-6 to TRBJ2-7; 9 nucleotides match TRBD2. This CDR3 has 13 amino acids. The V gene end was trimmed by 6 bases and the J gene end by 6 bases; junction bases not matched to a gene: 6. Germline V lookup: CDR1 MNHNY, CDR2 SVGAGI (reference sequence). The CDR3, as DNA: TGTGCCAGCAGGGCGGGACTAGCTGGCGAGCAGTACTTC. As protein: CASRAGLAGEQYF.

The chain couples TRBV2 to TRBJ1-5; D is undetermined. Trimming cost V 4 bases and J 5 bases, with 12 bases left between them. The CDR3 totals 14 residues. The germline gives CDR1 SNHLY, CDR2 FYNNEI. CDR3 protein: CASSVEGGHQPQHF. The CDR3 nucleotides are TGTGCCAGCAGTGTTGAAGGAGGGCATCAGCCCCAGCATTTT.

The V gene is TRBV14, the J gene TRBJ2-1; TRBD2 agrees at 7 bases. Germline CDR1 reads SGHDN; CDR2 reads FVKESK. V gave up 6 bases and J gave up 3 bases; unmatched junction bases: 5. The CDR3 sequence is 14 residues long. CDR3 DNA: TGTGCCAGCAGACAGAGCGGGGTCTACAATGAGCAGTTCTTC. Translated: CASRQSGVYNEQFF.

The CDR3 reads CASSARDRGGADTQYF. The CDR3 DNA follows: TGTGCCAGCAGCGCCCGGGACAGGGGAGGCGCAGATACGCAGTATTTT. The chain uses TRBV9 and TRBJ2-3; TRBD1 agrees at 10 bases. This CDR3 has 16 residues. Per germline, CDR1 SGDLS and CDR2 YYNGEE. The V and J ends lost 3 bases and 4 bases, in that order; junction bases with no gene match: 8.

The CDR3 protein is CASSFRGLYTEAFF. CDR3 DNA sequence: TGTGCCAGCAGTTTCAGGGGATTGTACACTGAAGCTTTCTTT. V and J are TRBV27 and TRBJ1-1; TRBD1 is a possible D gene (6 bases). Germline CDR1 is MNHEY and CDR2 is SMNVEV (reference sequence). Trimming took off 3 bases at V and 3 bases at J, with 11 bases between the two ends. The CDR3 sequence is 14 residues long.

V usage is TRBV19 and J usage is TRBJ2-1; 8 positions match TRBD2. This CDR3 has 17 amino acids. V was clipped by 2 bases and J by 0 bases; unmatched bases: 6. Germline V gene lookup returns CDR1 LNHDA and CDR2 SQIVND (reference sequence). CDR3 sequence (DNA): TGTGCCAGTAGTATAAAACTAGCGGCGTTCTCCTACAATGAGCAGTTCTTC. It yields the protein CASSIKLAAFSYNEQFF.

This chain links TRBV5-1 with TRBJ2-5, with D maybe TRBD2 (6 bases). Germline assignment: CDR1 SGHRS and CDR2 YFSETQ. This CDR3 region has 15 residues. V lost 4 bases, J lost 0 bases, and 13 bases lay in between. As DNA, the CDR3 is TGCGCCAGCAGCCCAGGCCGCGGGGACCAAGAGACCCAGTACTTC. Translation gives CASSPGRGDQETQYF.

This clone turned up a few times. The chain combines TRBV6-1 with TRBJ1-3; D gene unclear. The V gene lost 5 bases and the J gene lost 0 bases, with 8 bases spanning the gap. The germline CDR1 and CDR2 sequences are MNHNS and SASEGT. The CDR3 extends over 14 amino acids. The CDR3 bases are TGTGCCAGCAGTACTCGTTCCTCTGGAAACACCATATATTTT. Its protein product is CASSTRSSGNTIYF.

The chain couples TRBV6-6 to TRBJ2-7; tentative D call: TRBD1 (5 bases). The CDR3 loop spans 13 amino acids. Trimming shortened V by 6 bases and J by 5 bases, and 14 bases separated the two germline ends. The germline CDR1 and CDR2 sequences are MNHNY and SVGAGI (reference sequence). The CDR3 bases are TGTGCCAGCAGAAACAGACAGTTGGACGAGCAGTACTTC. Its translation: CASRNRQLDEQYF.

The V and J genes are TRBV6-5 and TRBJ2-5; D may be TRBD1 (5 bases). V lost 5 bases and J 3 bases, leaving 7 bases between the germline ends. In germline, CDR1 is MNHEY, CDR2 SVGAGI. The CDR3 totals 12 residues. The CDR3 sequence: CASSIREETQYF. CDR3 in DNA: TGTGCCAGCAGTATCAGGGAAGAGACCCAGTACTTC.

The chain combines TRBV10-3 with TRBJ1-1; tentatively, D is TRBD1 (5 bases). The germline V gene encodes CDR1 ENHRY and CDR2 SYGVKD. With 4 bases removed from V and 1 base from J, the gap between germline ends came to 10 bases. The CDR3 spans 14 residues. CDR3 sequence reads: CAISGLGENTEAFF. Written as DNA, the CDR3 is TGTGCCATCAGTGGCCTAGGGGAGAACACTGAAGCTTTCTTT.

The V gene is TRBV2, the J gene TRBJ2-2; the match to TRBD1 covers 11 bases. Germline V CDR1 and CDR2: SNHLY, FYNNEI. The CDR3 totals 15 residues. V was clipped by 7 bases and J by 4 bases; unmatched bases: 5. This chain's CDR3 is CASMPGTGGTGELFF. Here the CDR3 DNA reads TGTGCCAGCATGCCGGGGACAGGGGGCACCGGGGAGCTGTTTTTT.